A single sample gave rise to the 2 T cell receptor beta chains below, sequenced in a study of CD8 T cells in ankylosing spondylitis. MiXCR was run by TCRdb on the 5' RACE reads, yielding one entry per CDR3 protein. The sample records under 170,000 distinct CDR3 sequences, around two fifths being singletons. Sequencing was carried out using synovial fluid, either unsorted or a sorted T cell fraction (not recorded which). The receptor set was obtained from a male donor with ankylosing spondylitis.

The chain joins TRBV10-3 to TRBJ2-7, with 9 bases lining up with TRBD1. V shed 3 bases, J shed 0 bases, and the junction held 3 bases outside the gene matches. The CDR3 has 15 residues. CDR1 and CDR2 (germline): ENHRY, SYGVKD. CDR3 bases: TGTGCCATCAGTGATCCGGGACAGGGCTCCTACGAGCAGTACTTC. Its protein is CAISDPGQGSYEQYF.

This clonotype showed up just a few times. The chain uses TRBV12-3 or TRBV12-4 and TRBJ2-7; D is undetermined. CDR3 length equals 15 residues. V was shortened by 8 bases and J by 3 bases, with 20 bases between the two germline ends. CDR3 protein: CASGQGPPKYYEQYF. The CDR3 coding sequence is TGTGCCAGCGGGCAAGGACCGCCAAAGTACTACGAGCAGTACTTC.